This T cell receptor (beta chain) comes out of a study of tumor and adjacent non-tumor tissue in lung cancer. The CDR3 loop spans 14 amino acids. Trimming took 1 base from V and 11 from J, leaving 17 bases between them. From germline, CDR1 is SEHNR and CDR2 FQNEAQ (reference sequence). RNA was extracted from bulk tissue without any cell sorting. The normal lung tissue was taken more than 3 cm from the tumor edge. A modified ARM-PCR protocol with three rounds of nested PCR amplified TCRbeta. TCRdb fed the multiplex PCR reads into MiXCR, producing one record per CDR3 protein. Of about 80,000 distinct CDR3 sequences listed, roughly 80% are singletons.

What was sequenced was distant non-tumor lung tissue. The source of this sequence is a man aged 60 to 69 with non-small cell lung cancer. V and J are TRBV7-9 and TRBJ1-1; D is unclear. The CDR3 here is CASSLGVKGSTAFF. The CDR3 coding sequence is TGTGCCAGCAGCTTAGGAGTCAAAGGGTCGACGGCTTTCTTT.